The T cell receptor beta chain described here comes from a study of glioma-infiltrating T cells. The wider study: Before surgery, glioma patients received dexamethasone for at most six days.

The iRepertoire nested amplicon-rescue multiplex PCR amplified TCR alpha and beta CDR3s from RNA. Each CDR3 protein is one row after TCRdb ran MiXCR on the multiplex PCR reads. The sample holds 400,000 or so distinct CDR3 sequences, about two fifths seen once. Findings and caveats of the study: Tissue and blood shared very few CDR3 sequences. Non-neoplastic patients had below-expected tissue-blood divergence, while all gliomas exceeded expectation.

The CDR3 consists of 13 residues. With 3 bases removed from V and 6 bases from J, the gap between germline ends came to 12 bases. Germline lookup yields CDR1 MDHEN and CDR2 SYDVKM. The sample holds one count of this clonotype. Its target is not known. Sequenced input: glioma tissue, nonneoplastic brain tissue, or PBMCs (not recorded which). The rearrangement joins TRBV28 to TRBJ2-7; tentatively, D is TRBD2 (5 bases). The clonotype was recovered from a human donor with low-grade glioma or glioblastoma, undergoing nonglioma brain surgery, or in good health (not recorded which). The CDR3 region is CASSLRASREQYF. CDR3 bases: TGTGCCAGCAGTTTGAGGGCCTCCCGCGAGCAGTACTTC. Based on the CDR3 plus reference TRBV28 and TRBJ2-7, the full variable domain is DVKVTQSSRYLVKRTGEKVFLECVQDMDHENMFWYRQDPGLGLRLIYFSYDVKMKEKGDIPEGYSVSREKKERFSLILESASTNQTSMYLCASSLRASREQYFGPGTRLTVT.